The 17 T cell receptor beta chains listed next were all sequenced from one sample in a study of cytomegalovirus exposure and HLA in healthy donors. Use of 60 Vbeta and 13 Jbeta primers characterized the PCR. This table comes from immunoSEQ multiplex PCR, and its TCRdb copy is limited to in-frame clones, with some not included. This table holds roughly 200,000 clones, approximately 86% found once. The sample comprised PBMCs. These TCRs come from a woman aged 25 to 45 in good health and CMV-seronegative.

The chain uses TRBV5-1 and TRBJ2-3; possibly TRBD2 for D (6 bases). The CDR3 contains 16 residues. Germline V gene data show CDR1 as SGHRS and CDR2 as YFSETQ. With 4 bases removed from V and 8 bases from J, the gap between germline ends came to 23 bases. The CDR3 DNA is TGCGCCAGCAGCCGCGCGGGTCTCAAAGCGGAGGGTACGCAGTATTTT. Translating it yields CASSRAGLKAEGTQYF.

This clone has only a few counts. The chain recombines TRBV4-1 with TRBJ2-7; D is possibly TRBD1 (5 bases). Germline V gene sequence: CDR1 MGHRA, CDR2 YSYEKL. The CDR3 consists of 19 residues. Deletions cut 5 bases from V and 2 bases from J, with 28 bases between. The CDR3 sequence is CASSWKLLRGGSQAYEQYF. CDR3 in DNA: TGCGCCAGCAGCTGGAAACTACTCAGAGGTGGTTCACAGGCCTACGAGCAGTACTTC.

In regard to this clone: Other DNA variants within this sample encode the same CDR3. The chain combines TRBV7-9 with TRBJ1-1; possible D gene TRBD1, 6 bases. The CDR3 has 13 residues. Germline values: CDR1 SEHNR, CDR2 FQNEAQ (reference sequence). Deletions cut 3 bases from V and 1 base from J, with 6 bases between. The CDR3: CASSLTGNTEAFF. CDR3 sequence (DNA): TGTGCCAGCAGCTTGACAGGGAACACTGAAGCTTTCTTT.

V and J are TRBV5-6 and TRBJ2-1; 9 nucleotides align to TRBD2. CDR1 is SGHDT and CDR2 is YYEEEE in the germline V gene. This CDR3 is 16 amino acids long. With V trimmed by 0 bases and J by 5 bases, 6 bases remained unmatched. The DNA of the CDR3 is TGTGCCAGCAGCTTGGCACTAGCGGGTAATCACAATGAGCAGTTCTTC. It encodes CASSLALAGNHNEQFF.

The DNA for the CDR3 is TGCGCCAGCAGCCCGGGCCTACTAGCGGGAGGGCCGGTGGATACGCAGTATTTT. It yields the protein CASSPGLLAGGPVDTQYF. The J gene is TRBJ2-3, the V gene TRBV4-1, with 13 positions matching TRBD2. Trimming took 4 bases from V and 6 from J; bases not matched to a gene: 13. The CDR3 spans 18 residues. CDR1 is MGHRA, CDR2 YSYEKL, per germline.

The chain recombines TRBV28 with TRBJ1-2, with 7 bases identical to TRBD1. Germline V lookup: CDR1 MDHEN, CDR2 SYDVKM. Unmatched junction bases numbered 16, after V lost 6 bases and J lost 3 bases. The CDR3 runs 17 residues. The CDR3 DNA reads TGTGCCAGCAGCTACCCCTTCATACAGGGGTTGGACTATGGCTACACCTTC. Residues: CASSYPFIQGLDYGYTF.

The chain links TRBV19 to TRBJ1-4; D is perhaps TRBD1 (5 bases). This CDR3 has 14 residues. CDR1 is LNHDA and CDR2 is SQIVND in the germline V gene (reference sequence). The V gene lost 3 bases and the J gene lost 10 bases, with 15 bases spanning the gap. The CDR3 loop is CASSIDRGGVKLFF. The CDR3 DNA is TGTGCCAGTAGTATCGACCGGGGCGGGGTAAAACTGTTTTTT.

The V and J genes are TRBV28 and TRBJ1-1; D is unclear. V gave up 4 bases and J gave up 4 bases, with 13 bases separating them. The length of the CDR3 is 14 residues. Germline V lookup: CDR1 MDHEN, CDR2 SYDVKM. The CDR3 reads CASSSGWMGTEAFF. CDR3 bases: TGTGCCAGCAGTTCGGGATGGATGGGCACTGAAGCTTTCTTT.

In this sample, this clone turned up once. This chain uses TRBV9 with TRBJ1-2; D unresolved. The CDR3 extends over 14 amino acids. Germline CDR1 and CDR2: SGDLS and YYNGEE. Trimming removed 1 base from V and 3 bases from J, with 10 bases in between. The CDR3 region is CASSVTEFDYGYTF. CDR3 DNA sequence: TGTGCCAGCAGCGTAACAGAATTTGACTATGGCTACACCTTC.

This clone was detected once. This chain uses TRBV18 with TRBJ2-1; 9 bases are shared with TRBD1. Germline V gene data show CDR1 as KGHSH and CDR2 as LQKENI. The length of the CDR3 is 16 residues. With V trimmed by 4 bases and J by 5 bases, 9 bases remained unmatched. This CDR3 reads CASSLITGGENNEQFF. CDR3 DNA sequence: TGTGCCAGCTCACTAATAACAGGGGGCGAAAACAATGAGCAGTTCTTC. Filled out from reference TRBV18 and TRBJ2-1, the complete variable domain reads NAGVMQNPRHLVRRRGQEARLRCSPMKGHSHVYWYRQLPEEGLKFMVYLQKENIIDESGMPKERFSAEFPKEGPSILRIQQVVRGDSAAYFCASSLITGGENNEQFFGPGTRLTVL.

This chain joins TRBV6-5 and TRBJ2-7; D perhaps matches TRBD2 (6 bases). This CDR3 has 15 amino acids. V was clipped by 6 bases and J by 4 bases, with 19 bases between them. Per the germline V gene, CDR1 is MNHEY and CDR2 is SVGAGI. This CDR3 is CASRLYRDSDYEQYF. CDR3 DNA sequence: TGTGCCAGCAGGCTGTATCGGGACTCCGATTACGAGCAGTACTTC.

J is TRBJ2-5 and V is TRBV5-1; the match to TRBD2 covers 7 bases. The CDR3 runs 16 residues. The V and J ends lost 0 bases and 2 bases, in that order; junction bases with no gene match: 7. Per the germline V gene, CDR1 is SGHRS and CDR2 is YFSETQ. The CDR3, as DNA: TGCGCCAGCAGCTTGGATCCTAGCGGCCCACAAGAGACCCAGTACTTC. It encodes CASSLDPSGPQETQYF.

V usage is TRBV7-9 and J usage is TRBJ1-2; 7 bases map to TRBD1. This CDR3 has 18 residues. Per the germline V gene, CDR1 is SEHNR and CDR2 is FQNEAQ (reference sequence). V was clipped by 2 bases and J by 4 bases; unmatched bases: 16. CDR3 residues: CASSLSGDSLAYTYGYTF. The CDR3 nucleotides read TGTGCCAGCAGCTTATCGGGGGACAGCTTGGCCTACACCTATGGCTACACCTTC.

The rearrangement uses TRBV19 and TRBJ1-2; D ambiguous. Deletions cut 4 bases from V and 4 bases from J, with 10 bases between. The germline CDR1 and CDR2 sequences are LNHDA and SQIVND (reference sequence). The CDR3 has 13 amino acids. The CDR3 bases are TGTGCCAGTAGTACCGGGTCCATCTATGGCTACACCTTC. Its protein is CASSTGSIYGYTF.

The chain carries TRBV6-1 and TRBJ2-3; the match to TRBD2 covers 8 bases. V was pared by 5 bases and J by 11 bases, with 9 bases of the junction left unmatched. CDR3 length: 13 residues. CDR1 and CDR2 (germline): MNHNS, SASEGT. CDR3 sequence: CASSFEPGLEQYF. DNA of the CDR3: TGTGCCAGCAGTTTCGAACCGGGACTAGAGCAGTATTTT.

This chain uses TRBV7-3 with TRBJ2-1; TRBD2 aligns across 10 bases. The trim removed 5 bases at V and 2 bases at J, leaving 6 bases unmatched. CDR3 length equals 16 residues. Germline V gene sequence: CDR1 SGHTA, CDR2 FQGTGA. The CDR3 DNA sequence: TGTGCCAGCAGCCCCCACAGCGGGGGGGCCTACAATGAGCAGTTCTTC. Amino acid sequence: CASSPHSGGAYNEQFF. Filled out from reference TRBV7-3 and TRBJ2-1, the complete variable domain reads GAGVSQTPSNKVTEKGKYVELRCDPISGHTALYWYRQSLGQGPEFLIYFQGTGAADDSGLPNDRFFAVRPEGSVSTLKIQRTERGDSAVYLCASSPHSGGAYNEQFFGPGTRLTVL.

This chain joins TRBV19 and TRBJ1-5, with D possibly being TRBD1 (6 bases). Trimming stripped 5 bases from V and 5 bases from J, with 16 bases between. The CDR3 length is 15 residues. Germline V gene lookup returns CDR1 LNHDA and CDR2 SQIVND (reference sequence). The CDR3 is CASSGGAATDQPQHF. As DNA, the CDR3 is TGTGCCAGTAGTGGGGGGGCCGCCACTGATCAGCCCCAGCATTTT.